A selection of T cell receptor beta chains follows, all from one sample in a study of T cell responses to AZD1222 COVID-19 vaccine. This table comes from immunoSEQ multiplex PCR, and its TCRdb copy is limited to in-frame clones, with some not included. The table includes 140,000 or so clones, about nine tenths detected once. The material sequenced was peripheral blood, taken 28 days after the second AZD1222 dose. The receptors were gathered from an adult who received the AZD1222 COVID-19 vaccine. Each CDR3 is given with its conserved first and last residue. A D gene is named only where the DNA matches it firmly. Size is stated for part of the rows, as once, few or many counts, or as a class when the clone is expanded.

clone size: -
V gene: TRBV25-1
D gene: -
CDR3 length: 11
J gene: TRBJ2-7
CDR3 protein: CASPTPHEQYF
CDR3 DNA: TGTGCCAGTCCCACACCCCACGAGCAGTACTTC

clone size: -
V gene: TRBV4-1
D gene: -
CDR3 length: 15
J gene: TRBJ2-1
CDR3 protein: CASSPLLRRVNEQFF
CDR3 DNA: TGCGCCAGCAGCCCCCTCCTACGACGGGTAAATGAGCAGTTCTTC

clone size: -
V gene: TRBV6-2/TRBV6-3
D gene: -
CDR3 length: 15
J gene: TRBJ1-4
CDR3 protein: CASSYGGTGSEKLFF
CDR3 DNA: TGTGCCAGCAGTTACGGTGGCACGGGGAGCGAAAAACTGTTTTTT

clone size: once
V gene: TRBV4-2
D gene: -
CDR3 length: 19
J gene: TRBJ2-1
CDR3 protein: CASSQDRGVTGEIGNEQFF
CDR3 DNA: TGTGCCAGCAGCCAAGACCGGGGGGTAACAGGGGAAATAGGCAATGAGCAGTTCTTC

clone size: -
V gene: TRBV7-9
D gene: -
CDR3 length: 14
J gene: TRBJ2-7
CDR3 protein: CASSLSGIAYEQYF
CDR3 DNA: TGTGCCAGCAGCTTATCCGGAATAGCCTACGAGCAGTACTTC

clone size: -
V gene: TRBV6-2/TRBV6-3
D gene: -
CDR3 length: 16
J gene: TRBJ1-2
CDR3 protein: CASSYSPGYSNYGYTF
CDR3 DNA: TGTGCCAGCAGTTACTCTCCCGGGTACAGCAACTATGGCTACACCTTC

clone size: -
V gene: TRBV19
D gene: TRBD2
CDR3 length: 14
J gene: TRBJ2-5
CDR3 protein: CASSTAGGEETQYF
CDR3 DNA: TGTGCCAGTAGTACGGCGGGAGGCGAAGAGACCCAGTACTTC

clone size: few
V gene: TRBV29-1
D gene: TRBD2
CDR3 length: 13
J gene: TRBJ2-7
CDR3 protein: CSVEGGLAGEQYF
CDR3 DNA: TGCAGCGTTGAAGGCGGTCTAGCGGGCGAGCAGTACTTC

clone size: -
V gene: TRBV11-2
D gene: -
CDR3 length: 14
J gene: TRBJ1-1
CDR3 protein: CASSLTWTNTEAFF
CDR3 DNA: TGTGCCAGCAGCTTAACATGGACGAACACTGAAGCTTTCTTT

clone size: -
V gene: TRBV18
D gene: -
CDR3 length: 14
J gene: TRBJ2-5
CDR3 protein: CASSPPSGQETQYF
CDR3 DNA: TGTGCCAGCTCACCACCGTCAGGACAAGAGACCCAGTACTTC

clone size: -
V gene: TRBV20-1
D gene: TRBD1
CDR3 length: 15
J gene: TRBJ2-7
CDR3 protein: CSASWAGQGAGEQYF
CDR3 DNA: TGCAGTGCTAGTTGGGCGGGACAGGGGGCAGGGGAGCAGTACTTC

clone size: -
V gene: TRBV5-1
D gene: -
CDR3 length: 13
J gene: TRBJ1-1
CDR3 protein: CASKDDLNTEAFF
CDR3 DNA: TGCGCCAGTAAGGACGACTTGAACACTGAAGCTTTCTTT

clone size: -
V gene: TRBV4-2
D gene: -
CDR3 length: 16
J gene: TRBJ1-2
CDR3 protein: CASSQDGVEVGYGYTF
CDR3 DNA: TGTGCCAGCAGCCAAGATGGGGTGGAGGTGGGCTATGGCTACACCTTC

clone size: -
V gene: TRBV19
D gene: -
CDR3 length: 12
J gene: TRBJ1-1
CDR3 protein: CASTWEGTEAFF
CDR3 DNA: TGTGCCAGCACCTGGGAGGGAACTGAAGCTTTCTTT

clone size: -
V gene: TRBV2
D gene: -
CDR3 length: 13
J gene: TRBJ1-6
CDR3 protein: CASWNRQVEPLHF
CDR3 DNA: TGTGCCAGCTGGAACCGACAGGTCGAGCCCCTCCACTTT